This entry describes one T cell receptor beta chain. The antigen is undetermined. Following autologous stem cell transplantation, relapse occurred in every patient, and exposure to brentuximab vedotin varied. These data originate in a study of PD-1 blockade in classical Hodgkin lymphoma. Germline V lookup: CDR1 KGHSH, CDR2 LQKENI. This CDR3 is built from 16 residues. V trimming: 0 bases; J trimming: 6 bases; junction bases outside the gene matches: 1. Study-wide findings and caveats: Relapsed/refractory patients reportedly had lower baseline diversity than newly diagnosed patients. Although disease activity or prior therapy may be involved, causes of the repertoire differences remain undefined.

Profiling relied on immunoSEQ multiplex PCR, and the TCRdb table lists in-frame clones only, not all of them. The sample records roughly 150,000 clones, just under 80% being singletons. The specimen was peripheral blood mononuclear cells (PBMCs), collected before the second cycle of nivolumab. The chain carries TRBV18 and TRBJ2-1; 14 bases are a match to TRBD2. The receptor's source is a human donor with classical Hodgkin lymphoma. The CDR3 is CASSPPGLAGVNEQFF. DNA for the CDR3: TGTGCCAGCTCACCACCGGGACTAGCGGGAGTCAATGAGCAGTTCTTC.